This T cell receptor beta chain is from a study of blood T cell repertoires in COVID-19. Study-level background: COVID-19 samples from acute and convalescent phases originated in the United States, Italy and Spain. T cells, B-cell-depleted T cells, or PBMCs supplied cDNA or gDNA.

In the original analysis: Amplification of reference gene primers provided the estimated nucleated cell counts. The protocol was immunoSEQ multiplex PCR, while the TCRdb copy is restricted to in-frame clones and leaves out a portion. That table furnishes V, J and clone size, whereas the DNA furnished D and trimming. The table has about 170,000 clones, around 82% seen once. The CDR3 consists of 17 residues. V was pared by 6 bases and J by 3 bases, with 20 bases between. Germline V lookup: CDR1 MNHEY, CDR2 SVGEGT. Membership in each cohort depended on participant-reported clinical history. Material: PBMCs or T cells enriched from blood (not recorded which). This chain uses TRBV6-2 or TRBV6-3 with TRBJ2-2; TRBD1 might be the D (6 bases). The clonotype originates from a woman between 50 and 59 years old in a cohort exposed to, infected with or recovered from COVID-19 (not recorded which). DNA for the CDR3: TGTGCCAGCAGCCAAATCCCTCTGGGGGCGGACACCGGGGAGCTGTTTTTT. It is translated as CASSQIPLGADTGELFF.